Listed below are T cell receptor beta chains from one sample, sequenced in a study of low-dose radiotherapy and immunotherapy resistance in tumors. From the reads, TCRdb called clonotypes with MiXCR, one entry per CDR3 protein. Of some 88,000 distinct CDR3 sequences in the sample, 9.4% were seen once. The sample was PBMCs, taken before treatment. The receptors were sampled from a male donor with prostate cancer. The CDR3 runs from the conserved cysteine through the conserved F or W. D genes are given only for firm matches. Clone sizes are given selectively: once, few, many, or a class where the clone is expanded.

TRBD2,TRBJ2-1,many,TRBV19,CASSLADYNEQFF,TGTGCCAGTAGTCTAGCGGACTACAATGAGCAGTTCTTC
TRBD2,TRBJ2-2,many,TRBV4-2,CASRGLAGVAGELFF,TGTGCCAGCAGGGGACTAGCGGGAGTCGCCGGGGAGCTGTTTTTT
NA,TRBJ2-3,many,TRBV5-1,CASSLARGSDTQYF,TGCGCCAGCAGCCTAGCGCGGGGCTCAGATACGCAGTATTTT
NA,TRBJ2-6,many,TRBV20-1,CSARISEAGAGANVLTF,TGCAGTGCTAGGATATCGGAAGCGGGCGCTGGGGCCAACGTCCTGACTTTC
NA,TRBJ2-3,many,TRBV20-1,CSAREGGTSTDTQYF,TGCAGTGCTAGAGAGGGGGGGACAAGCACAGATACGCAGTATTTT
TRBD2,TRBJ2-2,many,TRBV29-1,CSVQGRESTGELFF,TGCAGCGTCCAAGGGAGGGAAAGCACCGGGGAGCTGTTTTTT
NA,TRBJ2-4,many,TRBV7-2,CASSLDTGIAKNIQYF,TGTGCCAGCAGCTTAGACACTGGGATAGCCAAAAACATTCAGTACTTC
TRBD2,TRBJ2-1,many,TRBV7-2,CASSITGSGTANEQFF,TGTGCCAGCAGCATCACGGGTAGCGGGACTGCGAATGAGCAGTTCTTC
NA,TRBJ2-3,NA,TRBV7-2,CASSLGGGPASTDTQYF,TGTGCCAGCAGCTTAGGGGGCGGGCCGGCTAGCACAGATACGCAGTATTTT
TRBD1,TRBJ2-5,many,TRBV4-1,CASSPRQGQETQYF,TGCGCCAGCAGCCCGAGACAGGGCCAAGAGACCCAGTACTTC
TRBD1,TRBJ2-3,many,TRBV6-6,CASTITLQGADTQYF,TGTGCCAGCACCATCACATTACAGGGGGCAGATACGCAGTATTTT
NA,TRBJ2-7,many,TRBV25-1,CASKGSPLNYEQYF,TGTGCCTCTAAGGGGAGCCCTTTAAACTACGAGCAGTACTTC
NA,TRBJ1-3,many,TRBV18,CASSPQGPGNTIYF,TGTGCCAGCTCACCACAGGGACCTGGAAACACCATATATTTT
TRBD1,TRBJ2-7,NA,TRBV29-1,CSVSGQAWGEQYF,TGCAGCGTTTCAGGACAGGCCTGGGGCGAGCAGTACTTC
NA,TRBJ1-4,many,TRBV29-1,CSARTTSNEKLFF,TGCAGCGCCCGGACGACCTCTAATGAAAAACTGTTTTTT
NA,TRBJ2-1,many,TRBV18,CASSPVSGYLDNEQFF,TGTGCCAGCTCACCCGTTTCCGGATACTTGGACAATGAGCAGTTCTTC
NA,TRBJ1-6,many,TRBV6-5,CASSSLQDSPLHF,TGTGCCAGCAGTTCCCTACAGGATTCACCCCTCCACTTT
NA,TRBJ2-3,many,TRBV29-1,CSVARGGEDTQYF,TGCAGCGTGGCTAGGGGAGGAGAGGATACGCAGTATTTT
TRBD2,TRBJ2-3,many,TRBV5-4,CASSLPDNAGAAADTQYF,TGTGCCAGCAGCTTGCCGGACAACGCGGGAGCGGCCGCAGATACGCAGTATTTT
TRBD2,TRBJ2-5,many,TRBV20-1,CSARDPTSRKETQYF,TGCAGTGCTAGAGATCCGACTAGCAGGAAAGAGACCCAGTACTTC
NA,TRBJ2-7,many,TRBV3-1,CASSQEGISYEQYF,TGTGCCAGCAGCCAAGAAGGTATCTCCTACGAGCAGTACTTC
TRBD2,TRBJ2-7,few,TRBV2,CAGTRLAGNEQYF,TGTGCTGGTACGAGGCTAGCGGGAAACGAGCAGTACTTC
NA,TRBJ2-3,many,TRBV6-5,CASGQTTDTQYF,TGTGCCAGCGGACAAACCACAGATACGCAGTATTTT
NA,TRBJ1-1,many,TRBV27,CASTFETANTEAFF,TGTGCCAGCACCTTCGAAACAGCGAACACTGAAGCTTTCTTT
TRBD1,TRBJ2-7,many,TRBV6-1,CASSPGTGTPYEQYF,TGTGCCAGCAGCCCCGGGACAGGGACCCCCTACGAGCAGTACTTC
TRBD1,TRBJ2-7,few,TRBV27,CASSSYRGVYEQYF,TGTGCCAGCAGTTCATACAGGGGGGTCTACGAGCAGTACTTC
TRBD1,TRBJ1-5,many,TRBV6-6,CASSYFAGGGQPQHF,TGTGCCAGCAGTTACTTCGCAGGGGGAGGTCAGCCCCAGCATTTT
NA,TRBJ2-3,many,TRBV6-2/TRBV6-3,CASRDSSTDTQYF,TGTGCCAGCAGGGACAGTAGCACAGATACGCAGTATTTT
NA,TRBJ2-7,many,TRBV3-1,CASSQGLDYYEQYF,TGTGCCAGCAGCCAGGGACTTGACTACTACGAGCAGTACTTC
NA,TRBJ2-5,few,TRBV9,CASSEMPRETQYF,TGTGCCAGCAGCGAAATGCCACGGGAGACCCAGTACTTC
TRBD2,TRBJ2-2,many,TRBV6-2/TRBV6-3,CASSTGTSTGELFF,TGTGCCAGCAGTACCGGGACTAGCACCGGGGAGCTGTTTTTT
NA,TRBJ2-5,many,TRBV28,CASSLSWGGAEETQYF,TGTGCCAGCAGTTTATCATGGGGGGGCGCGGAAGAGACCCAGTACTTC
NA,TRBJ2-3,many,TRBV19,CASSIGAVGTQYF,TGTGCCAGTTCGATCGGGGCGGTTGGTACGCAGTATTTT
TRBD2,TRBJ2-7,NA,TRBV7-2,CASSPSGRPGYEQYF,TGTGCCAGCAGCCCTAGCGGGAGGCCGGGGTACGAGCAGTACTTC
TRBD1,TRBJ1-1,few,TRBV30,CACDRGHRGTEAFF,TGTGCCTGCGACAGGGGGCATAGAGGCACTGAAGCTTTCTTT
NA,TRBJ1-6,many,TRBV30,CAWTRLYNSPLHF,TGTGCCTGGACTAGACTTTATAATTCACCCCTCCACTTT
NA,TRBJ2-3,few,TRBV3-1,CASSRVISDTQYF,TGTGCCAGCAGCCGAGTCATATCAGATACGCAGTATTTT
NA,TRBJ2-7,many,TRBV28,CASSPPGLRYEQYF,TGTGCCAGCAGTCCGCCGGGACTTAGGTACGAGCAGTACTTC
NA,TRBJ1-3,NA,TRBV28,CASQQGSGNTIYF,TGTGCCAGCCAACAGGGATCCGGAAACACCATATATTTT
TRBD1,TRBJ2-3,many,TRBV18,CASSPDRTTDTQYF,TGTGCCAGCTCACCGGACAGGACCACAGATACGCAGTATTTT
NA,TRBJ1-1,few,TRBV19,CASSIPPANTEAFF,TGTGCCAGTAGTATTCCACCGGCGAACACTGAAGCTTTCTTT
TRBD1,TRBJ2-3,many,TRBV29-1,CSVRPGQGASDTQYF,TGCAGCGTACGGCCGGGACAGGGGGCTTCAGATACGCAGTATTTT
NA,TRBJ1-1,many,TRBV19,CASSPHGGTEAFF,TGTGCCAGTAGTCCCCACGGGGGCACTGAAGCTTTCTTT
TRBD2,TRBJ2-7,NA,TRBV20-1,CSARDLLAGEGRSYEQYF,TGCAGTGCTAGAGATCTTTTAGCGGGAGAAGGACGGTCCTACGAGCAGTACTTC
NA,TRBJ1-5,few,TRBV2,CASSERGVNQPQHF,TGTGCCAGCAGTGAAAGGGGAGTGAATCAGCCCCAGCATTTT
NA,TRBJ1-1,many,TRBV6-5,CASRHGRTAEAFF,TGTGCCAGCAGGCACGGACGGACGGCTGAAGCTTTCTTT
TRBD1,TRBJ2-2,many,TRBV18,CASSNRDRNTGELFF,TGTGCCAGCTCAAACCGGGACAGAAACACCGGGGAGCTGTTTTTT
NA,TRBJ1-5,many,TRBV7-9,CAVGKGSENQPQHF,TGTGCCGTAGGCAAGGGTAGCGAGAATCAGCCCCAGCATTTT
NA,TRBJ2-1,many,TRBV20-1,CSASLGGLYNEQFF,TGCAGTGCTAGCCTGGGCGGCCTGTACAATGAGCAGTTCTTC
NA,TRBJ1-2,many,TRBV2,CASSEGTNYGYTF,TGTGCCAGCAGTGAGGGGACTAACTATGGCTACACCTTC
NA,TRBJ1-5,many,TRBV28,CASSLRGQPQHF,TGTGCCAGCAGTCTGCGGGGTCAGCCCCAGCATTTT
NA,TRBJ2-4,many,TRBV3-1,CAGPAWLAKNIQYF,TGTGCCGGGCCGGCATGGCTAGCCAAAAACATTCAGTACTTC